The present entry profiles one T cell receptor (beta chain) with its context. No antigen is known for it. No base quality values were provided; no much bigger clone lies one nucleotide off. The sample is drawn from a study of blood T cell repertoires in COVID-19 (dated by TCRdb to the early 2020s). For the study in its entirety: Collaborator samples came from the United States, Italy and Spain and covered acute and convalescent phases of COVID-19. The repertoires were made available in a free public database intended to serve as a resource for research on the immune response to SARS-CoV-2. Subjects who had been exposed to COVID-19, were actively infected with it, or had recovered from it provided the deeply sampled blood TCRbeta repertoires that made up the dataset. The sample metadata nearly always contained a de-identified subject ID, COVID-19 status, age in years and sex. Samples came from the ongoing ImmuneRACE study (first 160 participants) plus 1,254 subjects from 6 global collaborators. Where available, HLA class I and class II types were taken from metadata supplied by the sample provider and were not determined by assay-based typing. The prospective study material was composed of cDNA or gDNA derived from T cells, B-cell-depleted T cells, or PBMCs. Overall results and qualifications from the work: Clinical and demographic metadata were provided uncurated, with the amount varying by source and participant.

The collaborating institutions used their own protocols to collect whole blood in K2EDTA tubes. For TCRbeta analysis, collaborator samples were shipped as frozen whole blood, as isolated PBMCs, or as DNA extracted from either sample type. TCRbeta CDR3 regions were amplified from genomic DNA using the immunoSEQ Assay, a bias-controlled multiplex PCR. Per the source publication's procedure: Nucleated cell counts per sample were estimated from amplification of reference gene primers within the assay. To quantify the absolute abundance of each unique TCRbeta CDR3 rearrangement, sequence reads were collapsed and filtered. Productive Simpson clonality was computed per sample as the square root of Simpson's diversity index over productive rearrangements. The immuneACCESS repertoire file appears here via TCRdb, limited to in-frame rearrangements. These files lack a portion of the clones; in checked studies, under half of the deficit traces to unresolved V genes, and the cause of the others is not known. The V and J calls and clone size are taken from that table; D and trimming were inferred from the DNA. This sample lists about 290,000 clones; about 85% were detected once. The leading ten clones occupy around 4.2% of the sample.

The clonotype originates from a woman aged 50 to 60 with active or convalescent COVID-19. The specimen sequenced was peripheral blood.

The DNA sequence is given as TGTGCCAGCAGCTTGGGTGGCAGAGGGAATGAAAAACTGTTTTTT. Protein translation: CASSLGGRGNEKLFF. This chain is built from TRBV5-8 and TRBJ1-4, with no confidently assigned D gene. As encoded in the germline V gene, CDR1 is SGHTS while CDR2 is YDEGEE. V drops 0 bases and J drops 5 bases, leaving 11 bases in between. Taken from cysteine to phenylalanine, the CDR3 has 15 residues. Only the CDR3 region is kept as DNA, spanning 45 bases read in frame from base 1.